This T cell receptor beta chain was observed in a study of blood T cell repertoires in COVID-19. In the study overall: Samples of COVID-19 (acute and convalescent) were obtained from the United States, Italy and Spain.

This clone is medium-sized by share. The study counted Cohort 3 donors as recovered given two negative PCRs, clearance, or symptom resolution. As originally analysed: Amplification of reference gene primers was used by the study to estimate nucleated cell counts. Data came from immunoSEQ multiplex PCR; TCRdb stores just in-frame clones and leaves some out. That table is the source of V, J and clone size, and D and trimming were worked out from the DNA. The profile shows 180,000 or so clones, about four fifths of them singletons. The sample consisted of PBMCs or T cells enriched from blood (not recorded which). This receptor was taken from a man aged 35-49 years who had recovered from COVID-19.

CDR3 DNA: TGTGCCAGCAGCCCCGGGACAGGATTTCTCTACACCTTC. Translating gives CASSPGTGFLYTF. The chain combines TRBV11-2 with TRBJ1-2; 8 nucleotides align to TRBD1. The CDR3 loop spans 13 amino acids. The V segment lost 5 bases and the J segment 10 bases; nucleotides outside the gene matches: 9. The germline CDR1 and CDR2 sequences are SGHAT and FQNNGV.